One sample yielded the 20 T cell receptor beta chains listed below, sequenced in a study of cytotoxic CD8 clonotypes in ibrutinib-treated CLL. Libraries were prepared by immunoSEQ multiplex PCR; TCRdb keeps only in-frame clonotypes and omits some of them. The sample lists about 120,000 clones, under 70% occurring once. Source: PBMCs, taken after 24 months of ibrutinib treatment. Receptors originate from a human donor with chronic lymphocytic leukemia.

V usage is TRBV7-9 and J usage is TRBJ1-6; unclear D gene. CDR3 length: 14 amino acids. From germline, CDR1 is SEHNR and CDR2 FQNEAQ (reference sequence). V was cut by 5 bases and J by 9 bases, with 14 bases left in between. This CDR3 is CASSLKQGGSPLHF. CDR3 nucleotides: TGTGCCAGCAGCCTCAAACAAGGTGGTTCACCCCTCCACTTT.

This clone was recorded a few times. The gene calls are TRBV11-2 and TRBJ2-2; 9 positions agree with TRBD1. The CDR3 covers 15 residues. Germline CDR1 reads SGHAT; CDR2 reads FQNNGV. Germline trimming cut 3 bases from V and 5 bases from J; bases unmatched to any gene: 4. The CDR3 DNA is TGTGCCAGCAGCTTCCCGACAGGGGGAACCGGGGAGCTGTTTTTT. Encoded protein: CASSFPTGGTGELFF.

V gene TRBV9 combines with J gene TRBJ1-3, with unresolved D. Trimming removed 0 bases from V and 3 bases from J, with 7 bases in between. CDR1 is SGDLS and CDR2 is YYNGEE in the germline V gene. CDR3 length: 14 amino acids. CDR3 sequence: CASSVESVGNTIYF. The CDR3 DNA reads as TGTGCCAGCAGCGTAGAGTCCGTTGGAAACACCATATATTTT.

CDR3 loop: CASSLILASWQYF. As DNA, the CDR3 is TGTGCCAGCAGCTTAATACTGGCTAGCTGGCAGTACTTC. The chain combines TRBV11-3 with TRBJ2-7; TRBD2 is a possible D gene (5 bases). Per the germline V gene, CDR1 is SGHNT and CDR2 is YENEEA. Trimming pared 2 bases from V and 9 bases from J, leaving 14 bases between. The CDR3 length is 13 residues. The whole variable domain, filled in from reference TRBV11-3 and TRBJ2-7, reads EAGVVQSPRYKIIEKKQPVAFWCNPISGHNTLYWYLQNLGQGPELLIRYENEEAVDDSQLPKDRFSAERLKGVDSTLKIQPAELGDSAVYLCASSLILASWQYFGPGTRLTVT.

V is TRBV5-8 and J is TRBJ1-2, with unresolved D. Germline V gene data show CDR1 as SGHTS and CDR2 as YDEGEE. V lost 5 bases and J lost 8, with 16 bases in between. The CDR3 is 13 amino acids. The CDR3 is CASSIKRVGGYTF. CDR3 in DNA: TGTGCCAGCAGTATTAAAAGGGTTGGAGGCTACACCTTC.

The chain recombines TRBV28 with TRBJ1-6, with TRBD1 matching 7 bases. Per the germline V gene, CDR1 is MDHEN and CDR2 is SYDVKM. This CDR3 is built from 14 residues. Unmatched junction bases numbered 2, after V lost 8 bases and J lost 1 base. The CDR3 reads CASGGQSYNSPLHF. CDR3 nucleotides: TGTGCCAGCGGGGGACAGTCCTATAATTCACCCCTCCACTTT.

This clone came up a few times. The chain combines TRBV10-2 with TRBJ2-7; 11 nucleotides line up with TRBD1. Germline CDR1 is WSHSY and CDR2 is SAAADI. This CDR3 contains 15 residues. V was pared by 4 bases and J by 4 bases, with 6 bases of the junction left unmatched. Written as DNA, the CDR3 is TGCGCCAGCAGTGGGGACAGGGGGGCACCGTACGAGCAGTACTTC. Translated: CASSGDRGAPYEQYF.

The rearrangement links TRBV7-2 to TRBJ2-1; D is undetermined. V was shortened by 6 bases and J by 8 bases, with 11 bases between the two germline ends. The CDR3 is made up of 12 amino acids. Germline V lookup: CDR1 SGHTA, CDR2 FQGNSA. The CDR3 loop is CASRSSGYEQFF. For the CDR3, the DNA is TGTGCCAGCAGATCTAGTGGCTATGAGCAGTTCTTC.

V is TRBV30 and J is TRBJ1-1; 7 nucleotides align to TRBD1. CDR1 and CDR2 (germline): GTSNPN, SVGIG (reference sequence). The CDR3 covers 12 residues. The trim removed 2 bases at V and 5 bases at J, leaving 2 bases unmatched. As DNA, the CDR3 is TGTGCCTGGAGTCACAGGGGAACTGAAGCTTTCTTT. It codes for CAWSHRGTEAFF.

This clone has a handful of counts. The chain is built from TRBV5-4 and TRBJ2-1; possible D gene TRBD1, 5 bases. The V and J ends lost 3 bases and 5 bases respectively, with 12 bases between them. From germline, CDR1 is SGHNT and CDR2 YYREEE (reference sequence). The CDR3 extends over 14 amino acids. Written as DNA, the CDR3 is TGTGCCAGCAGCTCCCGAGACAGACACAATGAGCAGTTCTTC. Its translation is CASSSRDRHNEQFF. The entire variable domain, with the rest obtained from reference TRBV5-4 and TRBJ2-1, is as follows: ETGVTQSPTHLIKTRGQQVTLRCSSQSGHNTVSWYQQALGQGPQFIFQYYREEENGRGNFPPRFSGLQFPNYSSELNVNALELDDSALYLCASSSRDRHNEQFFGPGTRLTVL.

This clone was counted at least ten times. The genes are TRBV5-6 and TRBJ2-1, with TRBD1 matching over 9 bases. The J segment lost 7 bases and the V segment lost 4 bases, leaving 12 bases of the junction unmatched. The CDR3 consists of 16 residues. Germline CDR1 SGHDT, CDR2 YYEEEE. CDR3: CASSQNRGLNWNEQFF. DNA of the CDR3: TGTGCCAGCAGCCAGAACAGGGGGCTAAATTGGAATGAGCAGTTCTTC.

This clone was seen once. The chain carries TRBV5-1 and TRBJ1-2, with a possible D match to TRBD1 (5 bases). Trimming left V 4 bases short and J 6 bases short, with 10 bases between. This CDR3 region has 12 residues. Germline CDR1 is SGHRS and CDR2 is YFSETQ. For the CDR3, the DNA is TGCGCCAGCAGCGCAGGGAGCCATGGCTACACCTTC. This codes for CASSAGSHGYTF.

The CDR3 nucleotides read TGTGCCAGCAGGGAAATACAGGGAGGCAAAAACATTCAGTACTTC. This translates into CASREIQGGKNIQYF. This chain joins TRBV28 and TRBJ2-4; D is tentatively TRBD1 or TRBD2 (6 bases each). The germline CDR1 and CDR2 sequences are MDHEN and SYDVKM. V was cut by 6 bases and J by 3 bases, with 15 bases left in between. The CDR3 runs to 15 residues. Full variable domain (missing parts from reference TRBV28 and TRBJ2-4): DVKVTQSSRYLVKRTGEKVFLECVQDMDHENMFWYRQDPGLGLRLIYFSYDVKMKEKGDIPEGYSVSREKKERFSLILESASTNQTSMYLCASREIQGGKNIQYFGAGTRLSVL.

The chain is built from TRBV7-2 and TRBJ2-1, with 11 nucleotides matching TRBD1. After removal of 5 bases from V and 6 bases from J, the junction contained 12 bases not matched to a gene. Germline CDR1 is SGHTA and CDR2 is FQGNSA. CDR3 length: 17 amino acids. CDR3 coding DNA: TGTGCCAGCAGCCCACGGGGTTCCGGGACAGGGGGCAATGAGCAGTTCTTC. Its protein product is CASSPRGSGTGGNEQFF. The full variable domain, in which reference TRBV7-2 and TRBJ2-1 provide the parts outside the CDR3, is GAGVSQSPSNKVTEKGKDVELRCDPISGHTALYWYRQSLGQGLEFLIYFQGNSAPDKSGLPSDRFSAERTGGSVSTLTIQRTQQEDSAVYLCASSPRGSGTGGNEQFFGPGTRLTVL.

Only one count was recorded for this clone. This chain uses TRBV7-6 with TRBJ2-1; 12 nucleotides line up with TRBD2. The CDR3 length is 18 residues. Germline V gives CDR1 SGHVS, CDR2 FNYEAQ. With 8 bases clipped from V and 5 bases from J, the junction kept 16 bases outside the gene matches. The CDR3 DNA follows: TGTGCCAGCGCCAGAGGGCTAGCGGGGGGGCCTCGCCACAATGAGCAGTTCTTC. Its translation: CASARGLAGGPRHNEQFF.

The chain carries TRBV19 and TRBJ2-7; D might be TRBD1 or TRBD2, each matching 5 bases. The CDR3 consists of 15 residues. Trimming stripped 1 base from V and 1 base from J, with 11 bases between. Germline loops: CDR1 LNHDA, CDR2 SQIVND (reference sequence). DNA for the CDR3: TGTGCCAGTAGTATAGGCGATGGGGGTTCCTACGAGCAGTACTTC. Protein: CASSIGDGGSYEQYF.

V gene TRBV29-1 combines with J gene TRBJ2-7, with 8 nucleotides matching TRBD1. Germline V lookup: CDR1 SQVTM, CDR2 ANQGSEA. V lost 6 bases, J lost 3 bases, and 7 bases stayed unmatched. This CDR3 spans 13 amino acids. The CDR3 DNA sequence: TGCAGCGTATCGGGACAGGAGGGCTACGAGCAGTACTTC. Protein sequence: CSVSGQEGYEQYF.

This clone occurred once. The CDR3 protein is CASSFMITNPYEQYF. In DNA, the CDR3 is TGTGCCAGCAGCTTTATGATTACAAATCCCTACGAGCAGTACTTC. The chain recombines TRBV7-2 with TRBJ2-7; unclear D gene. Between the trimmed V and J ends, which lost 3 bases and 2 bases, there was a span of 14 bases. The CDR3 is 15 amino acids. Per germline, CDR1 SGHTA and CDR2 FQGNSA.

On this clone: A junction end diverges from the germline sequence, so it may reflect a read error. The V call is TRBV7-3, the J call TRBJ2-1; no reliable D call. CDR1 and CDR2 (germline): SGHTA, FQGTGA. This CDR3 is built from 15 residues. The CDR3 DNA sequence: TGTGCCAGCAGCCTAACTTATGACCCGCACAATGAGCAGTTCTTC. This sequence encodes CASSLTYDPHNEQFF.

The gene calls are TRBV5-1 and TRBJ1-5; D remains unclear. Germline V lookup: CDR1 SGHRS, CDR2 YFSETQ. The CDR3 totals 13 residues. Deletions cut 5 bases from V and 2 bases from J, with 8 bases between. For the CDR3, the DNA is TGCGCCAGCAGTGAGGGCGGCAATCAGCCCCAGCATTTT. Translation gives CASSEGGNQPQHF.